The text below deals with one T cell receptor (beta chain). As yet, its antigen is unknown. Sequencing used immunoSEQ multiplex PCR; TCRdb keeps in-frame clones, though not all of them. The sample records about 27,000 clones, about 74% being singletons. The sample comes from a study of OX40 agonist ivuxolimab in advanced cancers. Study context: Those enrolled were around 87% male, with a mean age of about 66 years and ages from 23 to 79. Three dose-escalation patients had partial responses: one with hepatocellular carcinoma and two with cutaneous melanoma.

Autoimmune disease history or systemic immunosuppression meant exclusion. The CDR3 is 14 amino acids. The V gene lost 5 bases and the J gene lost 3 bases, with 12 bases spanning the gap. CDR1 and CDR2 (germline): SGHTS, YDEGEE. Overall study results and limits: CD4+ and CD8+ blood T cells expanded clonally by week 6 at 0.1 to 3.0 mg/kg.

The sequence was collected from an adult with an advanced solid tumor such as melanoma, head and neck, liver or kidney cancer. The V and J genes are TRBV5-8 and TRBJ1-5; possible D gene TRBD1, 5 bases. The starting material was CD4+ or CD8+ T cells sorted from blood, obtained in a trial of the OX40 agonist ivuxolimab. Here the CDR3 reads CASSPDRNNQPQHF. Written as DNA, the CDR3 is TGTGCCAGCAGTCCCGACAGAAACAATCAGCCCCAGCATTTT.